This is a list of T cell receptor beta chains from one sample in a study of cytomegalovirus exposure and HLA in healthy donors. Clones were read by immunoSEQ multiplex PCR, and TCRdb kept only the in-frame ones, dropping some. Of about 120,000 clones in the sample, around 77% were seen once. The source material was PBMCs. The receptors here all came from a man aged 18 to 29 in good health and CMV-seropositive. Both conserved end residues are part of each CDR3. Fields, in order: V gene, D gene, clone size, J gene, CDR3 DNA, CDR3 protein. The D gene is left open where the match is weak. Only some rows state a clone size, as once, few, many or a class for expanded clones.

V gene: TRBV19
D gene: -
clone size: -
J gene: TRBJ2-7
CDR3 DNA: TGTGCCAGTAGCCCTCGTTTCGGGTCACTAGAGAACGAGCAGTACTTC
CDR3 protein: CASSPRFGSLENEQYF

V gene: TRBV6-6
D gene: TRBD2
clone size: -
J gene: TRBJ2-7
CDR3 DNA: TGTGCCAGCAGTTATCCCGGGGGAGGGATCTACGAGCAGTACTTC
CDR3 protein: CASSYPGGGIYEQYF

V gene: TRBV27
D gene: TRBD1
clone size: few
J gene: TRBJ2-7
CDR3 DNA: TGTGCCAGCAGTTTATATGGGACAGGGGGCTACGAGCAGTACTTC
CDR3 protein: CASSLYGTGGYEQYF

V gene: TRBV7-3
D gene: -
clone size: -
J gene: TRBJ1-1
CDR3 DNA: TGTGCCAGCAGCAGCGGACGGGCGAACACTGAAGCTTTCTTT
CDR3 protein: CASSSGRANTEAFF

V gene: TRBV7-8
D gene: -
clone size: -
J gene: TRBJ2-7
CDR3 DNA: TGTGCCAGCAGCTTGGAGCGGGCCCCCGCCTACTACGAGCAGTACTTC
CDR3 protein: CASSLERAPAYYEQYF

V gene: TRBV5-5
D gene: TRBD1
clone size: -
J gene: TRBJ2-3
CDR3 DNA: TGTGCCAGCAGCACGGACAGGGGGCTTCGGGATACGCAGTATTTT
CDR3 protein: CASSTDRGLRDTQYF

V gene: TRBV27
D gene: -
clone size: -
J gene: TRBJ1-1
CDR3 DNA: TGTGCCAGCAGTTTTCTTCGACTCCTAGGGGACACTGAAGCTTTCTTT
CDR3 protein: CASSFLRLLGDTEAFF

V gene: TRBV19
D gene: TRBD2
clone size: -
J gene: TRBJ2-1
CDR3 DNA: TGTGCCAGTAGTTTTACTAGCGGGACCAATGAGCAGTTCTTC
CDR3 protein: CASSFTSGTNEQFF

V gene: TRBV6-1
D gene: -
clone size: -
J gene: TRBJ1-3
CDR3 DNA: TGTGCCAGCACAAAGACAGGAACTGGAAACACCATATATTTT
CDR3 protein: CASTKTGTGNTIYF

V gene: TRBV11-3
D gene: TRBD1
clone size: -
J gene: TRBJ1-1
CDR3 DNA: TGTGCCAGCAGCGCTGGACAGGGCAGCACTGAAGCTTTCTTT
CDR3 protein: CASSAGQGSTEAFF

V gene: TRBV7-6
D gene: TRBD1
clone size: -
J gene: TRBJ1-4
CDR3 DNA: TGTGCCAGCAGCCTTAACAGGGGGCCCTTGGGAAAACTGTTTTTT
CDR3 protein: CASSLNRGPLGKLFF

V gene: TRBV11-3
D gene: -
clone size: -
J gene: TRBJ2-7
CDR3 DNA: TGTGCCAGCAGCTCATACAGGGGAGGCGAGCAGTACTTC
CDR3 protein: CASSSYRGGEQYF

V gene: TRBV6-4
D gene: TRBD2
clone size: -
J gene: TRBJ2-1
CDR3 DNA: TGTGCCAGCAGCAACCTCCCGGGACTAGCGGGAGGCGAGCAGTTCTTC
CDR3 protein: CASSNLPGLAGGEQFF

V gene: TRBV18
D gene: -
clone size: -
J gene: TRBJ1-1
CDR3 DNA: TGTGCCAGCTCTTTCGGGTCCGACACTGAAGCTTTCTTT
CDR3 protein: CASSFGSDTEAFF

V gene: TRBV19
D gene: TRBD1
clone size: once
J gene: TRBJ1-3
CDR3 DNA: TGTGCCAGTAGCACGCACAGGGGGCTGGGAAACACCATATATTTT
CDR3 protein: CASSTHRGLGNTIYF

V gene: TRBV5-8
D gene: TRBD2
clone size: -
J gene: TRBJ2-5
CDR3 DNA: TGTGCCAGCAGCTTAGCGGGGCTCATGGAGGAGACCCAGTACTTC
CDR3 protein: CASSLAGLMEETQYF

V gene: TRBV27
D gene: -
clone size: once
J gene: TRBJ1-2
CDR3 DNA: TGTGCCAGCAGATCTCTAGGGCAGGGTTCCTCTGGCTACACCTTC
CDR3 protein: CASRSLGQGSSGYTF

V gene: TRBV6-1
D gene: -
clone size: -
J gene: TRBJ2-3
CDR3 DNA: TGTGCCAGCAGTGAAGACACGGACATCAGCACAGATACGCAGTATTTT
CDR3 protein: CASSEDTDISTDTQYF

V gene: TRBV5-1
D gene: -
clone size: -
J gene: TRBJ2-7
CDR3 DNA: TGCGCCAGCAGCTTGTCAGGGGCCTACGAGCAGTACTTC
CDR3 protein: CASSLSGAYEQYF

V gene: TRBV6-1
D gene: TRBD2
clone size: -
J gene: TRBJ2-1
CDR3 DNA: TGTGCCAGCAGTGGTCGACTAGCGGGGGTCAGCGATGAGCAGTTCTTC
CDR3 protein: CASSGRLAGVSDEQFF

V gene: TRBV2
D gene: TRBD1
clone size: once
J gene: TRBJ2-6
CDR3 DNA: TGTGCCAGCAGTTGGACAGGACCTGGGGCCAACGTCCTGACTTTC
CDR3 protein: CASSWTGPGANVLTF

V gene: TRBV7-9
D gene: TRBD1
clone size: -
J gene: TRBJ1-1
CDR3 DNA: TGTGCCAGCAGCTTAGGACAGGGAGACACTGAAGCTTTCTTT
CDR3 protein: CASSLGQGDTEAFF

V gene: TRBV6-5
D gene: -
clone size: -
J gene: TRBJ1-2
CDR3 DNA: TGTGCCAGCGGAATCCCCGGGCAGGGAGGCTATGGCTACACCTTC
CDR3 protein: CASGIPGQGGYGYTF

V gene: TRBV6-1
D gene: -
clone size: -
J gene: TRBJ2-7
CDR3 DNA: TGTGCCAGCAGTGAACTAGGGAGCTCCTACGAGCAGTACTTC
CDR3 protein: CASSELGSSYEQYF

V gene: TRBV11-2
D gene: TRBD1
clone size: -
J gene: TRBJ2-3
CDR3 DNA: TGTGCCAGCAGCAAGGACAGGGCTAGCACAGATACGCAGTATTTT
CDR3 protein: CASSKDRASTDTQYF

V gene: TRBV11-2
D gene: TRBD2
clone size: -
J gene: TRBJ2-1
CDR3 DNA: TGTGCCAGCAGCTTCCTAGCGGGGCACTACAATGAGCAGTTCTTC
CDR3 protein: CASSFLAGHYNEQFF

V gene: TRBV19
D gene: TRBD1
clone size: once
J gene: TRBJ2-1
CDR3 DNA: TGTGCCAGTAGTATACCCACCAGGGGGCACAATGAGCAGTTCTTC
CDR3 protein: CASSIPTRGHNEQFF

V gene: TRBV5-4
D gene: -
clone size: -
J gene: TRBJ1-5
CDR3 DNA: TGTGCCAGCCAGTATCGCAATCAGCCCCAGCATTTT
CDR3 protein: CASQYRNQPQHF

V gene: TRBV28
D gene: -
clone size: -
J gene: TRBJ1-6
CDR3 DNA: TGTGCCAGCAGTCGCTCGTATTCGTACTATTCACCCCTCCACTTT
CDR3 protein: CASSRSYSYYSPLHF

V gene: TRBV29-1
D gene: -
clone size: -
J gene: TRBJ2-7
CDR3 DNA: TGCAGCTCGGGACATACAATCTACGAGCAGTACTTC
CDR3 protein: CSSGHTIYEQYF

V gene: TRBV10-3
D gene: TRBD1
clone size: -
J gene: TRBJ2-2
CDR3 DNA: TGTGCCATCAGTGAGTCTGGACAGGGCCGAACCGGGGAGCTGTTTTTT
CDR3 protein: CAISESGQGRTGELFF

V gene: TRBV6-1
D gene: -
clone size: few
J gene: TRBJ1-6
CDR3 DNA: TGTGCCAGTTTTTTATCCTATAATTCACCCCTCCACTTT
CDR3 protein: CASFLSYNSPLHF

V gene: TRBV30
D gene: TRBD1
clone size: once
J gene: TRBJ1-2
CDR3 DNA: TGTGCCTGGAGTTGGGACAGTCTTAACTATGGCTACACCTTC
CDR3 protein: CAWSWDSLNYGYTF

V gene: TRBV28
D gene: -
clone size: -
J gene: TRBJ1-1
CDR3 DNA: TGTGCCAGCAGTTTAAGCCGCACTGAAGCTTTCTTT
CDR3 protein: CASSLSRTEAFF

V gene: TRBV6-1
D gene: -
clone size: -
J gene: TRBJ1-1
CDR3 DNA: TGTGCCAGCGATCGGACAGCATCGGAACTAACTGAAGCTTTCTTT
CDR3 protein: CASDRTASELTEAFF

V gene: TRBV27
D gene: TRBD2
clone size: -
J gene: TRBJ2-2
CDR3 DNA: TGTGCCAGCAAGCGGGAGTGGGCCGGGGAGCTGTTTTTT
CDR3 protein: CASKREWAGELFF

V gene: TRBV5-1
D gene: TRBD1
clone size: -
J gene: TRBJ1-1
CDR3 DNA: TGCGCCAGCAGCCCCGGGACAGGGGGCGTCACTGAAGCTTTCTTT
CDR3 protein: CASSPGTGGVTEAFF

V gene: TRBV19
D gene: -
clone size: -
J gene: TRBJ1-2
CDR3 DNA: TGTGCCAGTAGTATAGGAACAGAATCATACTTTGGCTACACCTTC
CDR3 protein: CASSIGTESYFGYTF

V gene: TRBV6-1
D gene: TRBD1
clone size: -
J gene: TRBJ1-1
CDR3 DNA: TGTGCCAGCAGTGGAGCGGGACAGGGGTACACTGAAGCTTTCTTT
CDR3 protein: CASSGAGQGYTEAFF

V gene: TRBV6-6
D gene: -
clone size: few
J gene: TRBJ2-1
CDR3 DNA: TGTGCCAGTACTAGGGTAGCGGAGGTCAATGAGCAGTTCTTC
CDR3 protein: CASTRVAEVNEQFF

V gene: TRBV4-1
D gene: -
clone size: once
J gene: TRBJ1-1
CDR3 DNA: TGCGCCAGCAGCCAAGAGGGCCCGTACGGGAAGAACACTGAAGCTTTCTTT
CDR3 protein: CASSQEGPYGKNTEAFF

V gene: TRBV6-1
D gene: TRBD2
clone size: -
J gene: TRBJ2-3
CDR3 DNA: TGTGCCAGCAGTGAGACGCGGGGGACAGATACGCAGTATTTT
CDR3 protein: CASSETRGTDTQYF

V gene: TRBV6-1
D gene: TRBD2
clone size: -
J gene: TRBJ2-7
CDR3 DNA: TGTGCCAGCAGATCTCTAGCGGGTAGCTCCTACGAGCAGTACTTC
CDR3 protein: CASRSLAGSSYEQYF

V gene: TRBV7-7
D gene: TRBD2
clone size: -
J gene: TRBJ2-1
CDR3 DNA: TGTGCTAGCAGCCGCCAGCGGGAGAGCTACAATGAGCAGTTCTTC
CDR3 protein: CASSRQRESYNEQFF

V gene: TRBV4-2
D gene: -
clone size: -
J gene: TRBJ1-2
CDR3 DNA: TGTGCCAGCAGCCAAGATACGGTGGACTATGGCTACACCTTC
CDR3 protein: CASSQDTVDYGYTF

V gene: TRBV6-1
D gene: -
clone size: -
J gene: TRBJ2-3
CDR3 DNA: TGTGCCAGCAGTGAGACACTTACTAGCACAGATACGCAGTATTTT
CDR3 protein: CASSETLTSTDTQYF

V gene: TRBV5-1
D gene: -
clone size: -
J gene: TRBJ2-2
CDR3 DNA: TGCGCCAGCAGCACCGGACTTGCCGGGACCGGGGAGCTGTTTTTT
CDR3 protein: CASSTGLAGTGELFF

V gene: TRBV2
D gene: -
clone size: -
J gene: TRBJ2-1
CDR3 DNA: TGTGCCAGCATTAAGGGGCCCTCCTACAATGAGCGGTTCTTC
CDR3 protein: CASIKGPSYNERFF

V gene: TRBV11-2
D gene: -
clone size: -
J gene: TRBJ1-2
CDR3 DNA: TGTGCCAGCAGCTTATCTATTAAGGACAGAGATGGCTACACCTTC
CDR3 protein: CASSLSIKDRDGYTF

V gene: TRBV11-2
D gene: TRBD2
clone size: -
J gene: TRBJ2-1
CDR3 DNA: TGTGCCAGCAGCTTCAGACTAGCGGGGGTCTACAATGAGCAGTTCTTC
CDR3 protein: CASSFRLAGVYNEQFF

V gene: TRBV4-1
D gene: TRBD1
clone size: -
J gene: TRBJ1-1
CDR3 DNA: TGCGCCAGCAGCCAAGTCAGCGGCCTGGGACAGCCCCGGAACACTGAAGCTTTCTTT
CDR3 protein: CASSQVSGLGQPRNTEAFF

V gene: TRBV27
D gene: -
clone size: -
J gene: TRBJ2-7
CDR3 DNA: TGTGCCAGCAGTTGGGCCCGCTCCTACGAGCAGTACTTC
CDR3 protein: CASSWARSYEQYF

V gene: TRBV7-8
D gene: -
clone size: -
J gene: TRBJ1-2
CDR3 DNA: TGTGCCAGCAGCCCCGGCAGCAACTATGTCTATGGCTACACCTTC
CDR3 protein: CASSPGSNYVYGYTF

V gene: TRBV30
D gene: TRBD1
clone size: -
J gene: TRBJ1-5
CDR3 DNA: TGTGCCTGGAGGACAGGGAATCAGCCCCAGCATTTT
CDR3 protein: CAWRTGNQPQHF

V gene: TRBV7-2
D gene: -
clone size: -
J gene: TRBJ2-7
CDR3 DNA: TGTGCCAGCAGCTCCCCTCCCTTTTACGAGCAGTACTTC
CDR3 protein: CASSSPPFYEQYF

V gene: TRBV7-9
D gene: -
clone size: -
J gene: TRBJ1-5
CDR3 DNA: TGTGCCAGCAGCTCTGACACCTACAATCAGCCCCAGCATTTT
CDR3 protein: CASSSDTYNQPQHF

V gene: TRBV27
D gene: TRBD1
clone size: once
J gene: TRBJ1-1
CDR3 DNA: TGTGCCAGTCTAGACAGGGCTACAGAAGCTTTCTTT
CDR3 protein: CASLDRATEAFF

V gene: TRBV6-5
D gene: TRBD2
clone size: -
J gene: TRBJ2-1
CDR3 DNA: TGTGCCAGCAGTAGATCTAGCGGGGATTACAATGAGCAGTTCTTC
CDR3 protein: CASSRSSGDYNEQFF